These 16 T cell receptor beta chains originate from one sample sequenced in a study of CD8 T cells in Susac syndrome. Reverse transcription of roughly 0.5 to 1 ug RNA was performed with random hexamers. Each CDR3 protein gets one entry after TCRdb re-called the immunoSEQ multiplex PCR reads with MiXCR. Here the sample spans around 95,000 distinct CDR3 sequences, about 96% being singletons. Sequences were obtained from CD8+ T cells from PBMCs. These TCRs come from a human donor with Susac syndrome.

V usage is TRBV7-2 and J usage is TRBJ2-5; possible D gene TRBD1, 5 bases. Germline assignment: CDR1 SGHTA and CDR2 FQGNSA. Between the trimmed V and J ends, which lost 5 bases and 13 bases, there was a span of 17 bases. This CDR3 comprises 12 residues. DNA for the CDR3: TGTGCCAGCAGCCTCCCTCACCTCCAGGGGTACTTC. It translates to CASSLPHLQGYF.

The rearrangement links TRBV20-1 to TRBJ2-5; a possible D gene is TRBD1 (5 bases). The germline CDR1 and CDR2 sequences are DFQATT and SNEGSKA (reference sequence). Between the trimmed V and J ends, which lost 1 base and 3 bases, there was a span of 9 bases. The CDR3 is 13 amino acids. In DNA, the CDR3 is TGCAGTGCTAGAGTAGGCAGGGAAGAGACCCAGTACTTC. It translates to CSARVGREETQYF.

The chain is built from TRBV9 and TRBJ2-7; unclear D gene. Trimming shortened V by 7 bases and J by 7 bases, and 12 bases separated the two germline ends. Germline assignment: CDR1 SGDLS and CDR2 YYNGEE. The CDR3 sequence is 11 residues long. CDR3 amino acids: CASGPGDEQYF. The CDR3 DNA follows: TGTGCCAGCGGCCCGGGCGATGAGCAGTACTTC.

This clonotype was seen only once. The V and J genes are TRBV10-2 and TRBJ1-5, with D tentatively TRBD1 (6 bases). Trimming took 7 bases from V and 4 from J, leaving 23 bases between them. CDR1 and CDR2 (germline): WSHSY, SAAADI. CDR3 size: 17 residues. CDR3 sequence: CASTERGGVAVNQPQHF. The DNA for the CDR3 is TGCGCCAGCACCGAAAGGGGGGGGGTAGCGGTGAATCAGCCCCAGCATTTT.

The V and J genes are TRBV15 and TRBJ2-7, with D perhaps matching TRBD1 (5 bases). Germline CDR1 and CDR2: LNHNV and YYDKDF (reference sequence). V shed 4 bases and J shed 4 bases, with 8 bases lying between them. The CDR3 sequence is 12 residues long. CDR3 region: CATSKGYYEQYF. The DNA for the CDR3 is TGTGCCACCAGCAAGGGGTATTACGAGCAGTACTTC.

J is TRBJ1-4 and V is TRBV3-1, with 9 bases identical to TRBD1. Germline V gene lookup returns CDR1 LGHDT and CDR2 YNNKEL (reference sequence). The CDR3 is 14 residues long. J was trimmed by 5 bases and V by 4 bases; bases with no gene match: 2. CDR3 nucleotide sequence: TGTGCCAGCAGCCTAGGGACAGGGAATGAAAAACTGTTTTTT. It translates to CASSLGTGNEKLFF.

J is TRBJ2-3 and V is TRBV12-3 or TRBV12-4; no clear D. The CDR3 runs 14 residues. Trimming took 4 bases from V and 6 from J, leaving 14 bases between them. The CDR3 nucleotides are TGTGCCAGCAGTTCGAGGACCCCCTTGGATACGCAGTATTTT. It is translated as CASSSRTPLDTQYF.

Note on this clonotype: One end of the junction fails to match germline, which may point to a read error. This chain connects TRBV20-1 to TRBJ2-2; D is unresolved. The germline V gene encodes CDR1 DFQATT and CDR2 SNEGSKA (reference sequence). The CDR3 totals 13 residues. CDR3 sequence: CSARDRSTGELFF. DNA for the CDR3: TGCAGTGCTAGAGACCGGTCTACCGGAGAGCTGTTTTTT.

The CDR3 nucleotides are TGTGCCAGCAGCCAGTTGCTACTAGCGGGGTCCGGGGAGCTGTTTTTT. Its protein is CASSQLLLAGSGELFF. This chain uses TRBV7-2 with TRBJ2-2; 10 positions agree with TRBD2. The junction had 9 bases not matched to a gene; V was cut back by 5 bases and J by 6 bases. The CDR3 extends over 16 amino acids. Germline CDR1 is SGHTA and CDR2 is FQGNSA.

The chain recombines TRBV3-1 with TRBJ1-5; D unresolved. The CDR3 length is 14 residues. V lost 1 base and J 2 bases, leaving 6 bases between the germline ends. The germline V gene has CDR1 LGHDT and CDR2 YNNKEL (reference sequence). The CDR3 is CASSQGWGNQPQHF. CDR3 coding DNA: TGTGCCAGCAGCCAAGGGTGGGGCAATCAGCCCCAGCATTTT.

The V and J genes are TRBV18 and TRBJ1-2, with 7 bases that match TRBD1. V trimming: 6 bases; J trimming: 5 bases; junction bases outside the gene matches: 12. The CDR3 spans 15 residues. Germline loops: CDR1 KGHSH, CDR2 LQKENI. DNA of the CDR3: TGTGCCAGCTCCATGCGACAGGGACCCCCTTATGGCTACACCTTC. Encoded protein: CASSMRQGPPYGYTF.

This clonotype came up once. The J gene is TRBJ2-1, the V gene TRBV7-9; 7 bases are shared with TRBD1. V dropped 5 bases and J dropped 6; count of bases not matched to a gene: 10. Germline V gene sequence: CDR1 SEHNR, CDR2 FQNEAQ (reference sequence). The CDR3 runs 15 residues. The CDR3 here is CASSDRVLKANEQFF. CDR3 bases: TGTGCCAGCAGCGACAGGGTCTTGAAGGCCAATGAGCAGTTCTTC.

The V and J genes are TRBV5-1 and TRBJ2-5; D gene ambiguous. The CDR3 has 12 amino acids. Germline CDR1 and CDR2: SGHRS and YFSETQ. The V gene lost 6 bases and the J gene lost 2 bases, with 8 bases spanning the gap. This chain's CDR3 is CASKDGQETQYF. Written as DNA, the CDR3 is TGCGCCAGCAAGGACGGACAAGAGACCCAGTACTTC.

The rearrangement links TRBV29-1 to TRBJ2-5; D remains ambiguous. The germline V and J ends were trimmed by 5 bases and 3 bases, with 10 bases remaining between them. The germline V gene encodes CDR1 SQVTM and CDR2 ANQGSEA. The CDR3 spans 12 residues. CDR3 region: CSVQTYEETQYF. CDR3 nucleotide sequence: TGCAGCGTTCAGACTTACGAAGAGACCCAGTACTTC.

The V gene is TRBV12-3 or TRBV12-4, the J gene TRBJ1-4; TRBD1 might be the D (5 bases). There are 15 residues in the CDR3. V lost 1 base and J lost 4, with 10 bases in between. The CDR3 here is CASSLGTPSNEKLFF. Written as DNA, the CDR3 is TGTGCCAGCAGTTTAGGGACACCTAGTAATGAAAAACTGTTTTTT.

The chain combines TRBV20-1 with TRBJ2-1, with D perhaps matching TRBD1 (6 bases). The CDR3 runs to 14 residues. Germline V gene sequence: CDR1 DFQATT, CDR2 SNEGSKA (reference sequence). Trimming pared 1 base from V and 9 bases from J, leaving 16 bases between. The CDR3 DNA follows: TGCAGTGCTAGAGTCCCCCAGGGGTTTGGTGAGCAGTTCTTC. Translating it yields CSARVPQGFGEQFF.